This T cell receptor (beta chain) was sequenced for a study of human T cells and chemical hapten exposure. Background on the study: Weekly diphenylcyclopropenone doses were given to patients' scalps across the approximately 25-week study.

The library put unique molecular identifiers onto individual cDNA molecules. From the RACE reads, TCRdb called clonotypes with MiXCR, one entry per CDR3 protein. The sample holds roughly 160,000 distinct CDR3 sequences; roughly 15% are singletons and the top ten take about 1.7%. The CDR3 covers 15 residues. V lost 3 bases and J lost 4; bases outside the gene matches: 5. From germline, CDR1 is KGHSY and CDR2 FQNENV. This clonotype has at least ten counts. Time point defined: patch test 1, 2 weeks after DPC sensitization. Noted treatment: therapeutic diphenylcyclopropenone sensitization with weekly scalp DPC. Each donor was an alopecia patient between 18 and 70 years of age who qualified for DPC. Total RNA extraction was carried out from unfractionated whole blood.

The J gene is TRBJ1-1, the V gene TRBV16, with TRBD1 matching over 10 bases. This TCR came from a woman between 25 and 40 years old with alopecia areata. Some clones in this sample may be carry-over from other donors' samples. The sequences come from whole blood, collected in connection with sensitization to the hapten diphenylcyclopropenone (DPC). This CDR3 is CASSQGTGAPTEAFF. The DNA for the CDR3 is TGTGCCAGCAGCCAGGGGACAGGGGCGCCCACTGAAGCTTTCTTT.